The rows below give T cell receptor beta chains drawn from one sample of a study of blood T cell repertoires in COVID-19. TCRdb's copy holds only in-frame clones and misses some; the assay was immunoSEQ multiplex PCR. The sample yields 90,000 to 120,000 clones, approximately 90% seen once. Source material: peripheral blood. The receptors originated from a woman older than 75 with acute or convalescent COVID-19. Each CDR3 is given with its conserved first and last residue. Fields, in order: V gene, J gene, clone size, CDR3 protein. The size entry is marked missing in some rows and otherwise reads once, few, many or a size class.

TRBV12-1	TRBJ2-3	.	CASSRTKRFATTRTDTQYF
TRBV29-1	TRBJ1-2	.	CSGSQGSYGYTF
TRBV5-5	TRBJ2-1	.	CASSVGPSGYNEQFF
TRBV12-3/TRBV12-4	TRBJ2-1	.	CASSEAGGNEQFF
TRBV2	TRBJ2-2	.	CASTGKGGTGELFF
TRBV3-1/TRBV3-2	TRBJ1-2	.	CASSQEGDYYGYTF
TRBV19	TRBJ2-7	.	CASIGTGTRGKREQYF
TRBV29-1	TRBJ1-2	.	CSVDHDGYTF
TRBV7-9	TRBJ2-5	.	CASSLPGGRGETQYF
TRBV7-3	TRBJ2-1	.	CASSLGPQGYYNEQFF
TRBV5-8	TRBJ2-4	.	CASSLSRGTEAKNIQYF
TRBV19	TRBJ1-5	.	CASSIVQIYSNQPQHF
TRBV5-1	TRBJ2-5	.	CASSSQETQYF
TRBV28	TRBJ2-3	.	CASRGQNTDTQYF
TRBV21-1	TRBJ1-6	few	CASSTDRAGYNSPLHF
TRBV24-1	TRBJ2-5	.	CATSDFSLAGPYQETQYF
TRBV27	TRBJ2-5	.	CASSSRSGVSQETQYF
TRBV10-2	TRBJ2-3	.	CATHRARTDTQYF
TRBV9	TRBJ2-3	.	CASSLGDRGSDTQYF
TRBV21-1	TRBJ1-1	.	CASSKAPGTLNTEAFF
TRBV29-1	TRBJ1-2	.	CSVEGEWTGAGYTF
TRBV19	TRBJ2-7	.	CASSIGGAGGYEQYF
TRBV19	TRBJ1-5	.	CASSIGPNKLGNQPQHF
TRBV2	TRBJ2-5	.	CASRQGSWPQETQYF
TRBV6-5	TRBJ1-1	.	CASKRTGRNTEAFF
TRBV10-3	TRBJ1-4	.	CAIGQGESGEKLFF
TRBV7-8	TRBJ1-4	.	CASSSHSVEKLFF
TRBV2	TRBJ2-1	.	CASSGITRPGLAYNEQFF
TRBV28	TRBJ2-3	.	CASSLTQWSRLPDTQYF
TRBV7-6	TRBJ2-7	.	CASSLTRGLTTSYEQYF
TRBV4-1	TRBJ1-4	.	CASSRSARETNEKLFF
TRBV29-1	TRBJ1-1	.	CSALGQGPNTEAFF
TRBV10-3	TRBJ1-1	.	CAISGGSEAFF
TRBV5-6	TRBJ2-2	.	CASSFWSSGGNTGELFF
TRBV12-3/TRBV12-4	TRBJ1-2	.	CASSLALEGYTF
TRBV2	TRBJ1-5	.	CASSEGSGQGNQPQHF
TRBV2	TRBJ2-1	.	CASSRLAGGLNEQFF
TRBV4-1	TRBJ1-4	.	CASSRHLTVNEKLFF
TRBV11-2	TRBJ1-2	.	CASSLEDRGRYGYTF
TRBV5-5	TRBJ2-1	.	CASSLAGIAGGLRYEQFF
TRBV29-1	TRBJ1-2	.	CSVPGQGGYGYTF
TRBV2	TRBJ1-5	.	CASNGQFQPQHF
TRBV25-1	TRBJ1-1	.	CASSAHRVQNTEAFF
TRBV7-2	TRBJ2-5	once	CASSPPFRGIVETQYF
TRBV19	TRBJ1-5	once	CASSTSGGYNQPQHF
TRBV24-1	TRBJ1-1	.	CATKTSFGMNTEAFF
TRBV7-8	TRBJ1-5	once	CASSFGSSNQPQHF
TRBV18	TRBJ2-1	.	CASSSRGREQFF
TRBV10-3	TRBJ1-2	.	CAISESGNLWLYTF
TRBV7-3	TRBJ2-5	.	CASSLAGGLRETQYF